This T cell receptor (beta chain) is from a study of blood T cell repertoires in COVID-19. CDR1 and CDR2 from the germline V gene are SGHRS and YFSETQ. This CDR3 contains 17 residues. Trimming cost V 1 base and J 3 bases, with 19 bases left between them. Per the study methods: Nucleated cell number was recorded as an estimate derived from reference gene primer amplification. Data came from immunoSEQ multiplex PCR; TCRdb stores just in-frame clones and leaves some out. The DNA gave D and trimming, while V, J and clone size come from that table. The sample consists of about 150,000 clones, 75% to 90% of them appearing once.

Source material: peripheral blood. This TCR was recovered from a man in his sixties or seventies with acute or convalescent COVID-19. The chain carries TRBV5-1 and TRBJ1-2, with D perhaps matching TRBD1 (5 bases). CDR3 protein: CASSLSNPGEGDYGYTF. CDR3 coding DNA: TGCGCCAGCAGCTTGTCGAACCCGGGGGAGGGAGACTATGGCTACACCTTC.